This entry is about one T cell receptor beta chain. This sample is part of a study of blood T cell repertoires in COVID-19. Across the whole study: The samples span acute and convalescent COVID-19 from the United States, Italy and Spain. T cells, B-cell-depleted T cells, or PBMCs provided the cDNA or gDNA that served as material.

TCRdb's table, derived via immunoSEQ multiplex PCR, lists solely in-frame clones and lacks some. The sample comprises about 67,000 clones, about 90% of which are singletons, and more than 5% rests with the top ten. With 4 bases clipped from V and 4 bases from J, the junction kept 12 bases outside the gene matches. Germline CDR1 is LGHDT and CDR2 is YNNKEL (reference sequence). The CDR3 extends over 16 amino acids. J is TRBJ1-1 and V is TRBV3-1 (or the pseudogene TRBV3-2); 7 positions agree with TRBD1. The clonotype originates from a man aged 45 to 65 with active COVID-19. Input material: peripheral blood. For the CDR3, the DNA is TGTGCCAGCAGCCGATACTCAGGGGGAATGGGCACTGAAGCTTTCTTT. Translated, it gives CASSRYSGGMGTEAFF.